Included here is one TCR beta chain sequence, with context. The data derive from a study of control samples from healthy donors and cancer patients. The CDR3 has 16 residues. Germline CDR1 is SGHDT and CDR2 is YYEEEE. The V end lost 1 base, the J end lost 5 bases, and 19 bases lay between the germline ends. Measured with immunoSEQ multiplex PCR; TCRdb has only the in-frame clones, and not every one. The sample has approximately 140,000 clones, just under 90% seen once. V is TRBV5-6 and J is TRBJ2-7; D remains ambiguous. Sequencing was done on a sample of PBMCs. The receptor was derived from a man between 45 and 60 years old with head and neck cancer. CDR3 residues: CASSLYDVGPLNEQYF. The CDR3 DNA is TGTGCCAGCAGCTTGTACGACGTTGGTCCATTAAACGAGCAGTACTTC.